These 21 T cell receptor beta chains came from one sample sequenced in a study of identical twins. TCRdb re-derived calls from the 5' RACE reads in MiXCR, one entry per CDR3 protein. This table holds some 570,000 distinct CDR3 sequences, around 24% found once. These sequences were also reported in another study, on yellow fever vaccine responses in identical twins.

The sample taken for sequencing was CD4+ T cells sorted from blood. These receptors originate from a woman between 18 and 30 years old in good health.

This chain links TRBV10-2 with TRBJ1-6; D is ambiguous. Trimming took off 4 bases at V and 7 bases at J, with 11 bases between the two ends. The CDR3 is 14 residues long. Germline V gene sequence: CDR1 WSHSY, CDR2 SAAADI. The CDR3 DNA is TGCGCCAGCAGTGTGGGTAACCTGAATTCACCCCTCCACTTT. Its translation is CASSVGNLNSPLHF.

V gene TRBV12-3 or TRBV12-4 combines with J gene TRBJ2-4, with 8 nucleotides matching TRBD1. With 4 bases clipped from V and 16 bases from J, the junction kept 6 bases outside the gene matches. The CDR3 runs to 11 residues. The CDR3 coding sequence is TGTGCCAGCAGTTATCAGGGGGCGATCTACTTC. Its protein is CASSYQGAIYF.

This clonotype was seen more than once but under ten times. V gene TRBV11-2 combines with J gene TRBJ2-3, with 13 bases fitting TRBD2. V lost 2 bases, J lost 3 bases, and 11 bases stayed unmatched. Per the germline V gene, CDR1 is SGHAT and CDR2 is FQNNGV. The CDR3 runs to 19 residues. The CDR3 DNA sequence: TGTGCCAGCAGCTTAAGGCGCACTAGCGGGGGGGTGTGGACAGATACGCAGTATTTT. Protein: CASSLRRTSGGVWTDTQYF. Full variable domain (missing parts from reference TRBV11-2 and TRBJ2-3): EAGVAQSPRYKIIEKRQSVAFWCNPISGHATLYWYQQILGQGPKLLIQFQNNGVVDDSQLPKDRFSAERLKGVDSTLKIQPAKLEDSAVYLCASSLRRTSGGVWTDTQYFGPGTRLTVL.

CDR3 amino acids: CASSLGTGRDTQYF. CDR3 nucleotides: TGTGCCAGCAGTTTGGGGACGGGGCGAGATACGCAGTATTTT. V gene TRBV12-3 or TRBV12-4 combines with J gene TRBJ2-3; perhaps D is TRBD1 or TRBD2 (5 bases each). The CDR3 has 14 residues. Trimming took 3 bases from V and 5 from J, leaving 12 bases between them.

This clonotype showed up just a few times. This sequence joins TRBV5-1 and TRBJ2-1, with D possibly being TRBD1 or TRBD2 (7 bases each). Trimming shortened V by 1 base and J by 12 bases, and 17 bases separated the two germline ends. Germline CDR1 is SGHRS and CDR2 is YFSETQ. CDR3 length: 14 residues. CDR3 bases: TGCGCCAGCAGCTTGTCAAGACAGGGAGGGGCGCAGTTCTTC. Encoded protein: CASSLSRQGGAQFF.

This clonotype was picked up a small number of times. The chain joins TRBV10-3 to TRBJ2-1; D assignment may be TRBD1 or TRBD2 (5 bases each). The V end lost 4 bases, the J end lost 4 bases, and 14 bases lay between the germline ends. This CDR3 comprises 15 residues. The germline V gene encodes CDR1 ENHRY and CDR2 SYGVKD. CDR3 bases: TGTGCCATCAGTGGAGGGGCTATTGATTACAATGAGCAGTTCTTC. Translating gives CAISGGAIDYNEQFF.

The V gene is TRBV4-1, the J gene TRBJ2-7, with 10 bases matching TRBD2. This CDR3 has 16 residues. CDR1 is MGHRA and CDR2 is YSYEKL in the germline V gene. V was pared by 1 base and J by 3 bases, with 6 bases of the junction left unmatched. Written as DNA, the CDR3 is TGCGCCAGCAGCCAAGGCGTCGGACTAGCGGTCTACGAGCAGTACTTC. As protein: CASSQGVGLAVYEQYF.

This chain links TRBV18 with TRBJ1-5, with D maybe TRBD1 (6 bases). The CDR3 has 16 residues. V lost 6 bases to trimming and J lost 4 bases, with 19 bases between them. The germline V gene has CDR1 KGHSH and CDR2 LQKENI. The CDR3 spells CASSEQGSVLNQPQHF. In DNA form, the CDR3 reads TGTGCCAGCTCGGAACAGGGCTCTGTTTTGAATCAGCCCCAGCATTTT.

The chain is built from TRBV20-1 and TRBJ1-2, with D uncertain. Trimming shortened V by 6 bases and J by 5 bases, and 13 bases separated the two germline ends. CDR3 length: 12 residues. Germline lookup yields CDR1 DFQATT and CDR2 SNEGSKA (reference sequence). CDR3 sequence reads: CSAPIGRYGYTF. For the CDR3, the DNA is TGCAGTGCCCCCATAGGTCGTTATGGCTACACCTTC.

This clonotype occurred a few times. This chain connects TRBV29-1 to TRBJ1-2, with TRBD1 matching over 10 bases. The germline V gene encodes CDR1 SQVTM and CDR2 ANQGSEA. Trimming removed 4 bases from V and 8 bases from J; junction bases left unmatched: 4. The CDR3 runs 12 residues. The CDR3 sequence: CSVGQGAWGYTF. For the CDR3, the DNA is TGCAGCGTTGGACAGGGGGCGTGGGGCTACACCTTC. The variable domain in full, with the rest retrieved from reference TRBV29-1 and TRBJ1-2, is SAVISQKPSRDICQRGTSLTIQCQVDSQVTMMFWYRQQPGQSLTLIATANQGSEATYESGFVIDKFPISRPNLTFSTLTVSNMSPEDSSIYLCSVGQGAWGYTFGSGTRLTVV.

In this sample, this clonotype turned up many times. CDR3 DNA: TGCGCCAGCAGCCGACTAGGGAGCACAGATACGCAGTATTTT. Its protein is CASSRLGSTDTQYF. The J gene is TRBJ2-3, the V gene TRBV5-1, with TRBD2 as a possible D gene (6 bases). Per the germline V gene, CDR1 is SGHRS and CDR2 is YFSETQ. V dropped 4 bases and J dropped 0 bases, with 9 bases sitting between them. The CDR3 loop spans 14 amino acids.

This clonotype was recorded a few times. The V and J genes are TRBV4-1 and TRBJ2-5; 9 nucleotides line up with TRBD1. V lost 3 bases, J lost 4 bases, and 6 bases stayed unmatched. This CDR3 has 15 amino acids. Germline V gives CDR1 MGHRA, CDR2 YSYEKL. The CDR3 DNA sequence: TGCGCCAGCAGCCATAGACAGGGGGGACGAGAGACCCAGTACTTC. Protein sequence: CASSHRQGGRETQYF.

The J gene is TRBJ2-5, the V gene TRBV15; D uncertain. This CDR3 contains 18 residues. Germline CDR1 LNHNV, CDR2 YYDKDF (reference sequence). V lost 2 bases and J lost 2, with 21 bases in between. The CDR3 DNA reads TGTGCCACCAGCAGACCTTCGGACGGCGCCTACTTTCAAGAGACCCAGTACTTC. It is translated as CATSRPSDGAYFQETQYF. Drawing the rest from reference TRBV15 and TRBJ2-5, the complete variable domain is DAMVIQNPRYQVTQFGKPVTLSCSQTLNHNVMYWYQQKSSQAPKLLFHYYDKDFNNEADTPDNFQSRRPNTSFCFLDIRSPGLGDTAMYLCATSRPSDGAYFQETQYFGPGTRLLVL.

This clonotype was counted ten times or more. The rearrangement joins TRBV6-6 to TRBJ2-5; unclear D gene. Germline-derived CDR1 and CDR2 are MNHNY and SVGAGI (reference sequence). The CDR3 has 13 residues. V lost 2 bases, J lost 2 bases, and 6 bases lay in between. The CDR3 sequence is CASSYSPQETQYF. The CDR3, as DNA: TGTGCCAGCAGTTACAGTCCTCAAGAGACCCAGTACTTC.

The sample holds a few counts of this clonotype. V is TRBV4-2 and J is TRBJ2-3; possible D gene TRBD2, 5 bases. The V end was cut by 6 bases, the J end by 0 bases, with 10 bases between. Germline CDR1 LGHNA, CDR2 YNFKEQ. This CDR3 comprises 14 residues. Here the CDR3 DNA reads TGTGCCAGCAGTGAGGGCACTAGCACAGATACGCAGTATTTT. Protein: CASSEGTSTDTQYF.

The chain carries TRBV4-1 and TRBJ2-1, with TRBD2 matching 16 bases. The CDR3 sequence is 17 residues long. After removal of 4 bases from V and 6 bases from J, the junction contained 6 bases not matched to a gene. Per the germline V gene, CDR1 is MGHRA and CDR2 is YSYEKL. CDR3 nucleotide sequence: TGCGCCAGCAGCCTGGGACTAGCGGGAGGGCCGCCCAATGAGCAGTTCTTC. Translating gives CASSLGLAGGPPNEQFF.

The rearrangement links TRBV5-6 to TRBJ2-7, with TRBD2 matching 7 bases. This CDR3 contains 13 residues. Germline V gene lookup returns CDR1 SGHDT and CDR2 YYEEEE. After removal of 2 bases from V and 7 bases from J, the junction contained 6 bases not matched to a gene. The CDR3 nucleotides read TGTGCCAGCAGCTTAGCGGGGACCTTGGAGCAGTACTTC. Its translation is CASSLAGTLEQYF.

This clonotype was seen only a few times. V usage is TRBV28 and J usage is TRBJ1-2; D might be TRBD1 (5 bases). The CDR3 is made up of 16 amino acids. Trimming took 6 bases from V and 7 from J, leaving 24 bases between them. CDR1 is MDHEN and CDR2 is SYDVKM in the germline V gene. This CDR3 is CASSDGGTGVNGGYTF. DNA of the CDR3: TGTGCCAGCAGCGACGGGGGGACGGGTGTAAACGGTGGCTACACCTTC.

This chain joins TRBV5-1 and TRBJ2-7; 11 positions agree with TRBD2. The V segment lost 4 bases and the J segment 2 bases; nucleotides outside the gene matches: 11. CDR3 size: 17 residues. The germline V gene encodes CDR1 SGHRS and CDR2 YFSETQ. CDR3 nucleotides: TGCGCCAGCAGCCCCGGGACTAGCGGAGTCAAGCCCTACGAGCAGTACTTC. Translating it yields CASSPGTSGVKPYEQYF. The whole variable domain, remainder taken from reference TRBV5-1 and TRBJ2-7, is KAGVTQTPRYLIKTRGQQVTLSCSPISGHRSVSWYQQTPGQGLQFLFEYFSETQRNKGNFPGRFSGRQFSNSRSEMNVSTLELGDSALYLCASSPGTSGVKPYEQYFGPGTRLTVT.

This clonotype was found a few times. This chain joins TRBV12-3 or TRBV12-4 and TRBJ2-1, with D unresolved. The CDR3 covers 14 residues. V lost 6 bases, J lost 4 bases, and 13 bases lay in between. CDR3 in DNA: TGTGCCAGCAGCCCCGCGTCGGTATACAATGAGCAGTTCTTC. Its protein product is CASSPASVYNEQFF.

The chain links TRBV19 to TRBJ1-4; D is unclear. The germline V gene has CDR1 LNHDA and CDR2 SQIVND (reference sequence). The V gene lost 3 bases and the J gene lost 2 bases, with 7 bases spanning the gap. This CDR3 has 14 amino acids. The chain's CDR3 is CASSMEKTNEKLFF. The CDR3 DNA reads TGTGCCAGTAGTATGGAGAAGACTAATGAAAAACTGTTTTTT.